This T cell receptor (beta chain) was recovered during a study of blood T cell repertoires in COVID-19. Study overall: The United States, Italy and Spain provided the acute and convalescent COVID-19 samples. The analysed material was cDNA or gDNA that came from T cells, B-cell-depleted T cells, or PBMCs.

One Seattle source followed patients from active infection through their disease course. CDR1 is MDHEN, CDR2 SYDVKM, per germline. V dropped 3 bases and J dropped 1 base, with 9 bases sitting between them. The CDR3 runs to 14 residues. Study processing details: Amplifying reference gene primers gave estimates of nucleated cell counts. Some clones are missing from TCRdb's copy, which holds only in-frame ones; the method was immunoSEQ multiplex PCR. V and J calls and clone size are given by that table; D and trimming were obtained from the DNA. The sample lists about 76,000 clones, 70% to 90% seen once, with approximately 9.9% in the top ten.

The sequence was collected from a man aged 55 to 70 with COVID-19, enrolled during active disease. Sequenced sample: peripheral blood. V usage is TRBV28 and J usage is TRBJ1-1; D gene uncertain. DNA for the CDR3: TGTGCCAGCAGTTTGGGCACTTCGAACACTGAAGCTTTCTTT. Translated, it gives CASSLGTSNTEAFF. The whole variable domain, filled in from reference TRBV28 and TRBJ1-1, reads DVKVTQSSRYLVKRTGEKVFLECVQDMDHENMFWYRQDPGLGLRLIYFSYDVKMKEKGDIPEGYSVSREKKERFSLILESASTNQTSMYLCASSLGTSNTEAFFGQGTRLTVV.